The rows below give T cell receptor beta chains drawn from one sample of a study of cytomegalovirus exposure and HLA in healthy donors. Assay: immunoSEQ multiplex PCR; the TCRdb copy retains only in-frame clones and omits some. The sample records approximately 100,000 clones, 75% being singletons. Sequenced input: PBMCs. The receptor source for this set is a male donor in good health and CMV-seropositive. Each CDR3 is given with its conserved first and last residue. Fields, in order: clone size, J gene, CDR3 length, D gene, V gene, CDR3 DNA, CDR3 protein. D genes are given only for firm matches. Not every row has a clone size; where given, it reads once, few, many or a size class.

>-|TRBJ1-5|15|-|TRBV19
TGTGCCAGTAGTATCTCCGGGAAATTCAATCAGCCCCAGCATTTT
CASSISGKFNQPQHF
>-|TRBJ2-2|15|-|TRBV25-1
TGTGCCAGCAGTACGACTGGACGGGGAACCGGGGAGCTGTTTTTT
CASSTTGRGTGELFF
>few|TRBJ1-2|14|-|TRBV13
TGTGCCAGCAGCTTAGTTGGCAGGGGAGTTGGCTACACCTTC
CASSLVGRGVGYTF
>few|TRBJ1-1|16|TRBD1|TRBV4-3
TGCGCCAGCAGCCGGGGGGGGACAGGAAGGGCCACCGTGGCTTTCTTT
CASSRGGTGRATVAFF
>-|TRBJ1-3|16|TRBD1|TRBV5-1
TGCGCCAGCAGACCGACAGGGGTAGGGTCTGGAAACACCATATATTTT
CASRPTGVGSGNTIYF
>few|TRBJ1-1|13|-|TRBV2
TGTGCCAGCTCTCCCCGACAGAACACTGAAGCTTTCTTT
CASSPRQNTEAFF
>-|TRBJ2-1|16|-|TRBV28
TGTGCCAGCAGTTTTCTAGGGGCCAACACCTACAATGAGCAGTTCTTC
CASSFLGANTYNEQFF
>-|TRBJ1-5|16|-|TRBV15
TGTGCCACCAGCAGAACTGTCAGCCAGGTCAATCAGCCCCAGCATTTT
CATSRTVSQVNQPQHF
>-|TRBJ2-7|13|TRBD1|TRBV7-9
TGTGCCAGCAGCGCCGGGACAGCCTACGAGCAGTACTTC
CASSAGTAYEQYF
>few|TRBJ1-3|15|TRBD1|TRBV5-1
TGCGCCAGCAGCGTGGGACAGAGTCTTGGAAACACCATATATTTT
CASSVGQSLGNTIYF
>few|TRBJ1-4|14|-|TRBV4-1
TGCGCCAGCAGCCAAGTCCGGGATAATGAAAAACTGTTTTTT
CASSQVRDNEKLFF
>-|TRBJ1-5|15|-|TRBV4-2
TGTGCCAGCAGCCAAATATCGGGATACAATCAGCCCCAGCATTTT
CASSQISGYNQPQHF
>few|TRBJ2-1|16|TRBD1|TRBV7-8
TGTGCCAGCAGCTCCCCAAGCGAGGGGGCGGACAATGAGCAGTTCTTC
CASSSPSEGADNEQFF
>-|TRBJ2-1|16|TRBD2|TRBV6-1
TGTGCCAGCAGTGGGCTAGCGGGGGGCATAGACAATGAGCAGTTCTTC
CASSGLAGGIDNEQFF
>-|TRBJ2-1|16|TRBD2|TRBV9
TGTGCCAGCAGCGTAGGACCCGGGGGGGCGTCATACGAGCAGTTCTTC
CASSVGPGGASYEQFF
>few|TRBJ1-1|12|-|TRBV6-5
TGTGCCAGCAGTTACACCGGGACAGAAGCTTTCTTT
CASSYTGTEAFF
>-|TRBJ2-7|13|TRBD1|TRBV28
TGTGCCAGCAGCCCACCGGGACAGGGCTTGTTGAGCTTC
CASSPPGQGLLSF
>-|TRBJ2-7|11|-|TRBV6-5
TGTGCCAGCAGTCACCTATACGAGCAGTACTTC
CASSHLYEQYF
>-|TRBJ2-2|15|-|TRBV4-3
TGCGCCAGCAGCCAAATAAGCCAGGGCGGCGGGGAGCTGTTTTTT
CASSQISQGGGELFF